These 5 T cell receptor beta chains were all obtained from the same sample, sequenced in a study of identical twins. TCRdb recomputed calls from the 5' RACE reads with MiXCR, one row per CDR3 protein. Of about 890,000 distinct CDR3 sequences listed, approximately 13% are singletons. These data are also associated with another study on yellow fever vaccine responses in identical twins.

The sample comprised PBMCs. These receptors all stem from a woman aged 18-29 years in good health.

This clonotype showed up just a few times. The J gene is TRBJ2-5, the V gene TRBV20-1, with 10 bases fitting TRBD2. After removal of 6 bases from V and 0 bases from J, the junction contained 7 bases not matched to a gene. This CDR3 region has 15 residues. Germline V gene sequence: CDR1 DFQATT, CDR2 SNEGSKA (reference sequence). The CDR3 protein is CSAKRTSGDQETQYF. The CDR3 bases are TGCAGTGCAAAACGGACTAGCGGAGACCAAGAGACCCAGTACTTC.

This clonotype was seen a handful of times. The rearrangement uses TRBV27 and TRBJ2-7, with D unresolved. Germline V gives CDR1 MNHEY, CDR2 SMNVEV (reference sequence). V was trimmed by 2 bases and J by 1 base, leaving 12 bases between them. The CDR3 runs 15 residues. The CDR3 loop is CASSLRAPQSYEQYF. The CDR3 DNA is TGTGCCAGCAGTTTAAGGGCCCCCCAGTCCTACGAGCAGTACTTC.

V is TRBV15 and J is TRBJ1-1; D is unresolved. The germline gives CDR1 LNHNV, CDR2 YYDKDF (reference sequence). The ends were cut back, 4 bases at V and 1 base at J, with 13 bases in the middle. The CDR3 sequence is 15 residues long. CDR3 sequence reads: CATSTPREGNTEAFF. CDR3 in DNA: TGTGCCACCAGCACCCCTCGGGAGGGGAACACTGAAGCTTTCTTT.

This clonotype was found a few times. CDR3 DNA sequence: TGCAGTGCTAGTTTCTCAGGCGGAGCCAAAAACATTCAGTACTTC. Translating gives CSASFSGGAKNIQYF. The genes are TRBV20-1 and TRBJ2-4, with D uncertain. There are 15 residues in the CDR3. From germline, CDR1 is DFQATT and CDR2 SNEGSKA (reference sequence). V lost 3 bases, J lost 0 bases, and 12 bases lay in between.

This clonotype was seen ten or more times. V and J are TRBV29-1 and TRBJ2-2; D uncertain. Trimming took 7 bases from V and 6 from J, leaving 9 bases between them. Germline CDR1 reads SQVTM; CDR2 reads ANQGSEA. This CDR3 has 11 residues. The CDR3 nucleotides are TGCAGCGCCGCCCGATCCGGGGAGCTGTTTTTT. The encoded protein is CSAARSGELFF.